This T cell receptor (beta chain) comes out of a study of blood T cell repertoires in COVID-19. Study details: Acute-phase and convalescent COVID-19 samples originated in the United States, Italy and Spain. In each case, the material was cDNA or gDNA derived from T cells, B-cell-depleted T cells, or PBMCs.

Participants had their cohort set by participant-reported clinical history. V was pared by 4 bases and J by 2 bases, with 8 bases of the junction left unmatched. The CDR3 runs 16 residues. Germline CDR1 and CDR2: WSHSY and SAAADI. In the original analysis: Estimation of nucleated cell counts relied on the amplification of reference gene primers. TCRdb keeps only in-frame clones here, not all; method: immunoSEQ multiplex PCR. V, J and clone size derive from that table, while D and trimming were established from the DNA sequence. The table shows around 300,000 clones, with more than 75% occurring only once.

The V call is TRBV10-2, the J call TRBJ2-5; TRBD2 matches 9 bases. This TCR was sampled from a woman aged 18-29 years who had recovered from COVID-19. Sequenced: PBMCs or T cells enriched from blood (not recorded which). The CDR3 bases are TGCGCCAGCAGTGTGGGGCTAGCGGGACCGCAAGAGACCCAGTACTTC. Translated: CASSVGLAGPQETQYF.